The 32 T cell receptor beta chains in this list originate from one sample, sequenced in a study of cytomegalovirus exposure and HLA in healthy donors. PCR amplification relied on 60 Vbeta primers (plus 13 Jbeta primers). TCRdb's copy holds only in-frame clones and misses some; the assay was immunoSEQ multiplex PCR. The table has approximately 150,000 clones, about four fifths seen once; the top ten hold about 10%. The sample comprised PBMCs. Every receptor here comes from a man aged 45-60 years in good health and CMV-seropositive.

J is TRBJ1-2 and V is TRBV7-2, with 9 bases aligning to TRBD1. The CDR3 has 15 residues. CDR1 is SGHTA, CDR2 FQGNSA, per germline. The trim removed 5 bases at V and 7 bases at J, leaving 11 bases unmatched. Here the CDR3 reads CASSRRTGDRSGYTF. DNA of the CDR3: TGTGCCAGCAGCCGCAGGACAGGGGATCGCTCTGGCTACACCTTC.

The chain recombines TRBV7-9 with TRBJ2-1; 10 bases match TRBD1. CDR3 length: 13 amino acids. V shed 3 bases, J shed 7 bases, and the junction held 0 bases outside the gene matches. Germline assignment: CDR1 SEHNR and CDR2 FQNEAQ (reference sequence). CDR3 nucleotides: TGTGCCAGCAGCTTGGGACAGGGGAATGAGCAGTTCTTC. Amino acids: CASSLGQGNEQFF.

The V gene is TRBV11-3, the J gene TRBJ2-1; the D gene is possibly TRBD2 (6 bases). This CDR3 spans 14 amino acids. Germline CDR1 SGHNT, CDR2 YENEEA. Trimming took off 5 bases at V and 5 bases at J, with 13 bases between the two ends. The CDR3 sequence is CASSTGLANNEQFF. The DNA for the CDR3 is TGTGCCAGCAGCACGGGACTGGCAAACAATGAGCAGTTCTTC.

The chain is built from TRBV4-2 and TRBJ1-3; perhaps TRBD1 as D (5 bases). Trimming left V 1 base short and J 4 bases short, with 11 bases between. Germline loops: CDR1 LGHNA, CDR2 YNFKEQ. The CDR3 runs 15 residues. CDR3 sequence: CASSQVQDLGNTIYF. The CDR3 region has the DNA TGTGCCAGCAGCCAAGTACAGGACCTAGGAAACACCATATATTTT.

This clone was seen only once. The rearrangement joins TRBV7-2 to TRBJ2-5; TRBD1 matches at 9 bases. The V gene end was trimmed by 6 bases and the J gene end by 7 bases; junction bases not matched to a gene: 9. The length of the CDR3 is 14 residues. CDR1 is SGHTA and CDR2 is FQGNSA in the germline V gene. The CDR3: CASRGTGGAGTQYF. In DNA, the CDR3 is TGTGCCAGCAGGGGAACAGGGGGCGCGGGGACCCAGTACTTC.

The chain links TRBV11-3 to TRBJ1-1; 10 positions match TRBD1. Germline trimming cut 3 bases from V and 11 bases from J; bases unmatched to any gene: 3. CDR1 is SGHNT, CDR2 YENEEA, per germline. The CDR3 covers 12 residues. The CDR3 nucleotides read TGTGCCAGCAGCTTTAGACAGGGGGCCGCTTTCTTT. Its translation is CASSFRQGAAFF.

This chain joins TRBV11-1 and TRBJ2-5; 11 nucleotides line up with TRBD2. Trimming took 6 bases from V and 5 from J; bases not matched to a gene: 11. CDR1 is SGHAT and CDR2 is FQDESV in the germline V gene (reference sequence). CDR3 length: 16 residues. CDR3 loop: CASRAPPGTSGETQYF. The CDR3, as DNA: TGTGCCAGCAGGGCGCCCCCCGGGACTAGCGGCGAGACCCAGTACTTC.

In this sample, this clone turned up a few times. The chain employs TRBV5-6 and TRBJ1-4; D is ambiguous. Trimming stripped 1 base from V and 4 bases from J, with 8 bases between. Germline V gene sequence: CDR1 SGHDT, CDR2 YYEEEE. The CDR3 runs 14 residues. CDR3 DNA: TGTGCCAGCAGCTTGACCAGCGTTAATGAAAAACTGTTTTTT. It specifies CASSLTSVNEKLFF.

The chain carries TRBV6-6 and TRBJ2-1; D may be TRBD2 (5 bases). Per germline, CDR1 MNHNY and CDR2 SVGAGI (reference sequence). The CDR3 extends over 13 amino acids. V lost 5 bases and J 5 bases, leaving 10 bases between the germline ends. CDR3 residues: CASSEVRDNEQFF. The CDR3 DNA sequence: TGTGCCAGCAGTGAGGTGAGGGACAATGAGCAGTTCTTC.

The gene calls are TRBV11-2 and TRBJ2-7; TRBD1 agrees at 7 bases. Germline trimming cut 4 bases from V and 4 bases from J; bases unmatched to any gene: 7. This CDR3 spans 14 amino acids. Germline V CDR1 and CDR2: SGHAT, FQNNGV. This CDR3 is CASSSPLTGYEQYF. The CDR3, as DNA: TGTGCCAGCAGCTCCCCCTTGACAGGGTACGAGCAGTACTTC.

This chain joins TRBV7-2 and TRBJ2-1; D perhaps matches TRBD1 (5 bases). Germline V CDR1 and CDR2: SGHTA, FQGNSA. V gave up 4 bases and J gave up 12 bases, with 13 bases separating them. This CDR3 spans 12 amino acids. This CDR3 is CASSYGQGGQFF. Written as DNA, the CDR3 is TGTGCCAGCAGCTATGGACAAGGTGGGCAGTTCTTC.

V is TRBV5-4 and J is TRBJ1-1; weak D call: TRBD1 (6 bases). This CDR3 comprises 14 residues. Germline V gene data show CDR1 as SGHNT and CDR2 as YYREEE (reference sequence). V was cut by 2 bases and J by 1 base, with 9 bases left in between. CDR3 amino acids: CASSLRTANTEAFF. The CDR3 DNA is TGTGCCAGCAGCTTACGGACAGCGAACACTGAAGCTTTCTTT.

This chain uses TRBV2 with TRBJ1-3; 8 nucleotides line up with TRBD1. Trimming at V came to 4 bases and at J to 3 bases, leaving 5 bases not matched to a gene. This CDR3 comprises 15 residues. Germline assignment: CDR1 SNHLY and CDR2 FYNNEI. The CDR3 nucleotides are TGTGCCAGCAGTGGGACAGGGCTTAATGGAAACACCATATATTTT. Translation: CASSGTGLNGNTIYF.

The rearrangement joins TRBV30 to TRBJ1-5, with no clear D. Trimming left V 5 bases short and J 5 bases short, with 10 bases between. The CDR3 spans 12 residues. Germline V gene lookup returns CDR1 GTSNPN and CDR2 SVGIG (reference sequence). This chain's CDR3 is CAWGGVDQPQHF. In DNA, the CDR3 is TGTGCCTGGGGCGGAGTGGATCAGCCCCAGCATTTT.

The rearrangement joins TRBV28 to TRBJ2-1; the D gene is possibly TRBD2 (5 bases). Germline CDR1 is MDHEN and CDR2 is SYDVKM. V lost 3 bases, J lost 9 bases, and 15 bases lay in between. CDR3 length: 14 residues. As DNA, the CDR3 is TGTGCCAGCAGTTTGAGGACTGGTCTTCGTGAGCAGTTCTTC. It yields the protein CASSLRTGLREQFF. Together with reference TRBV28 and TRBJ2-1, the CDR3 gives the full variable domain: DVKVTQSSRYLVKRTGEKVFLECVQDMDHENMFWYRQDPGLGLRLIYFSYDVKMKEKGDIPEGYSVSREKKERFSLILESASTNQTSMYLCASSLRTGLREQFFGPGTRLTVL.

DNA of the CDR3: TGTGCCAGCAGCTTTTCCGGGACAGGGGGCAGAGATACGCAGTATTTT. Translating gives CASSFSGTGGRDTQYF. The chain combines TRBV9 with TRBJ2-3, with TRBD1 identical over 12 bases. Germline CDR1 reads SGDLS; CDR2 reads YYNGEE. V lost 4 bases, J lost 5 bases, and 8 bases stayed unmatched. This CDR3 is built from 16 residues.

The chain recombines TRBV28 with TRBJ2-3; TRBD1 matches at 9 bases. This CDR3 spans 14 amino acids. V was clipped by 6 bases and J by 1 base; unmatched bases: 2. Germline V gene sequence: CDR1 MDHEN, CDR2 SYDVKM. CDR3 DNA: TGTGCCAGCAGGGGACAGGGCGGCACAGATACGCAGTATTTT. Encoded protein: CASRGQGGTDTQYF.

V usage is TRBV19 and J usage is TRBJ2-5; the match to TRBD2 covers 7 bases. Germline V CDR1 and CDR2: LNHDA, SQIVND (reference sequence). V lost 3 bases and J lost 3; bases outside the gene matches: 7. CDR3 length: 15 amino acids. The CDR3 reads CASSIRWAGEETQYF. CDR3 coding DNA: TGTGCCAGTAGTATCCGGTGGGCGGGGGAAGAGACCCAGTACTTC.

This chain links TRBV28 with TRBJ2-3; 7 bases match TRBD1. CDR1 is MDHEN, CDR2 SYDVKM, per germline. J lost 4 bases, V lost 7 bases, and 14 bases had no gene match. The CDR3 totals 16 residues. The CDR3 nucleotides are TGTGCCAGCAAGGGGGCCAGGCAGGGGGTTGCAGATACGCAGTATTTT. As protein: CASKGARQGVADTQYF.

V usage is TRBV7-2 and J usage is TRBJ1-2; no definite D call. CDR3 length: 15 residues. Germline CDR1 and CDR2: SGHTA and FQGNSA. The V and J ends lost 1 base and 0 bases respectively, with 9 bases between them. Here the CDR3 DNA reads TGTGCCAGCAGCTTAGTGGCAGGTTCTAACTATGGCTACACCTTC. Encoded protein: CASSLVAGSNYGYTF.

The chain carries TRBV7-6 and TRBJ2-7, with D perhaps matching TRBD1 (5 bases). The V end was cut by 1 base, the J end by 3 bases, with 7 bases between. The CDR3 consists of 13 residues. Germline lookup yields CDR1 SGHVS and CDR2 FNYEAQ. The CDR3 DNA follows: TGTGCCAGCAGCTTAGGACAGTTCTACGAGCAGTACTTC. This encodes CASSLGQFYEQYF.

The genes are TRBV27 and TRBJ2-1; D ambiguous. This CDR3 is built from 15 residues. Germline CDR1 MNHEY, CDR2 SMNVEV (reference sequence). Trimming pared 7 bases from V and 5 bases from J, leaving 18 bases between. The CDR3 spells CASTHTWQSDNEQFF. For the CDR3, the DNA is TGTGCCAGCACCCATACTTGGCAGAGCGACAATGAGCAGTTCTTC.

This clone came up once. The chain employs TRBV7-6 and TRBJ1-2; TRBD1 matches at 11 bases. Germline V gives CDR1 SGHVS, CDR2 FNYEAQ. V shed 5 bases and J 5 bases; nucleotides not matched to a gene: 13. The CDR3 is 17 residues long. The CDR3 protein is CASSPGTGGHIAYGYTF. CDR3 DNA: TGTGCCAGCAGCCCCGGGACAGGGGGGCACATCGCGTATGGCTACACCTTC.

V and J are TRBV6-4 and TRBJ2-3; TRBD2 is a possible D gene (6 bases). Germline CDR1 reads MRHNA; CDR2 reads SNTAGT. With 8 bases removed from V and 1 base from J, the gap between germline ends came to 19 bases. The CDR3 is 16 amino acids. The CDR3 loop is CASWILAGQRTDTQYF. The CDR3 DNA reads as TGTGCCAGCTGGATCCTGGCGGGGCAGCGCACAGATACGCAGTATTTT.

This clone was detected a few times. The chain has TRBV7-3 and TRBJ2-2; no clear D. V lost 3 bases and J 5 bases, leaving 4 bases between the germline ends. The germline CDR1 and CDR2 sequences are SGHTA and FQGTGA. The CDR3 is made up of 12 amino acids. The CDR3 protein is CASSFGTGELFF. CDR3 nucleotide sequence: TGTGCCAGCAGCTTCGGTACCGGGGAGCTGTTTTTT.

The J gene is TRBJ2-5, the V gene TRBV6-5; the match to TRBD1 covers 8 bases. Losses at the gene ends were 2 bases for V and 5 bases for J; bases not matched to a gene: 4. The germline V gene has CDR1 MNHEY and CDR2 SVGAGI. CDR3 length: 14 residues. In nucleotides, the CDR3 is TGTGCCAGCAGTTACCGGCACAGGGGGGAGACCCAGTACTTC. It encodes CASSYRHRGETQYF.

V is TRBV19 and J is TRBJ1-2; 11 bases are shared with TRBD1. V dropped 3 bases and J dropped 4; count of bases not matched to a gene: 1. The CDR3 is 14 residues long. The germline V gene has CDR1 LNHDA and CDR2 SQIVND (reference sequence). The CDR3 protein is CASSIGTGGYGYTF. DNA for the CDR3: TGTGCCAGTAGTATTGGGACAGGGGGCTATGGCTACACCTTC.

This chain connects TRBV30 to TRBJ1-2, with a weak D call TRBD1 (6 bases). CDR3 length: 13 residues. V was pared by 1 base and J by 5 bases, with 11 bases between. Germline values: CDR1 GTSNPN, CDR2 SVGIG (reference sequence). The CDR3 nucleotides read TGTGCCTGGAGTGAACAGGGTTGGTATGGCTACACCTTC. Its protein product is CAWSEQGWYGYTF.

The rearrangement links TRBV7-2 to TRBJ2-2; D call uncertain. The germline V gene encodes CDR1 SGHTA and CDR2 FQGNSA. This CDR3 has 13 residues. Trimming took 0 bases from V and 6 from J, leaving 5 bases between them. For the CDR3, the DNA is TGTGCCAGCAGCTTAGCGCTACCCGGGGAGCTGTTTTTT. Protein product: CASSLALPGELFF.

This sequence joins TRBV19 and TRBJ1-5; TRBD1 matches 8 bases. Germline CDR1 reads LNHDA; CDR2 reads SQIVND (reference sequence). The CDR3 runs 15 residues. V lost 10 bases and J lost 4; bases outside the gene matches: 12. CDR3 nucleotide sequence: TGTGCCAACTCGGAGAGGCAGGGGGCAAATCAGCCCCAGCATTTT. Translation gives CANSERQGANQPQHF.

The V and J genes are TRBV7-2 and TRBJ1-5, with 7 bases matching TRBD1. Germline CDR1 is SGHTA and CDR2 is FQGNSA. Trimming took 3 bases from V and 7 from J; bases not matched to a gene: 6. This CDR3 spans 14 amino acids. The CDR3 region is CASSFRDRDQPQHF. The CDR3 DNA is TGTGCCAGCAGCTTCCGCGACAGGGACCAGCCCCAGCATTTT.

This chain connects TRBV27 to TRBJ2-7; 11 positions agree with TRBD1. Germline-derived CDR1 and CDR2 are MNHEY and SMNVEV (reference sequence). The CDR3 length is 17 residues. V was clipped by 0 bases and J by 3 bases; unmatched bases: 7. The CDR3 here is CASSLSRTGGRDYEQYF. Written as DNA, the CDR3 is TGTGCCAGCAGTTTATCTCGGACAGGGGGCCGCGACTACGAGCAGTACTTC.